This TCR beta chain was recorded in a study of graft-versus-host responses after intestinal transplantation. This clone turned up a few times. Its antigen is unknown. Trimming left V 0 bases short and J 2 bases short, with 11 bases between. Germline V gene lookup returns CDR1 SGHRS and CDR2 YFSETQ. The CDR3 has 15 residues. The data were produced by immunoSEQ multiplex PCR, yet TCRdb's version contains in-frame clones alone and is incomplete. The sample records about 120,000 clones, 90% being singletons. The material sequenced was unstimulated CD4+ T cells sorted from spleen or lymph node cells, taken before intestinal transplant. The clonotype originates from a human donor who received an intestinal transplant. J is TRBJ1-2 and V is TRBV5-1, with D possibly matching TRBD1 (6 bases). The CDR3 nucleotides read TGCGCCAGCAGCTTGGGTTGGACAGACAACTATGGCTACACCTTC. This sequence encodes CASSLGWTDNYGYTF. Variable domain in full (rest from reference TRBV5-1 and TRBJ1-2): KAGVTQTPRYLIKTRGQQVTLSCSPISGHRSVSWYQQTPGQGLQFLFEYFSETQRNKGNFPGRFSGRQFSNSRSEMNVSTLELGDSALYLCASSLGWTDNYGYTFGSGTRLTVV.